The rows below give T cell receptor beta chains drawn from one sample of a study of CD8+CD57+ T cells in acquired aplastic anemia. Each CDR3 protein gets one entry after TCRdb re-called the reads with MiXCR. The sample lists 400,000 to 450,000 distinct CDR3 sequences, about two thirds occurring once. Sequenced material: sorted CD4+, CD8+, or CD8+CD57+ T cells (not recorded which) from PBMCs. Every receptor here comes from a human donor in good health, serving as a control. The CDR3 runs from the conserved cysteine through the conserved F or W. A D gene is named only where the DNA matches it firmly. Clone sizes are given selectively: once, few, many, or a class where the clone is expanded.

d_call: -; clone_size: few; j_call: TRBJ1-5; v_call: TRBV15; cdr3_aa: CATSRDYSNQPQHF; cdr3_nt: TGTGCCACCAGCAGAGATTATAGCAATCAGCCCCAGCATTTT
d_call: -; clone_size: -; j_call: TRBJ2-1; v_call: TRBV7-2; cdr3_aa: CASSVARGGNTEAF; cdr3_nt: TGTGCCAGCAGCGTAGCTCGGGGCGGTAACACTGAAGCTTTC
d_call: -; clone_size: many; j_call: TRBJ1-2; v_call: TRBV7-2; cdr3_aa: CASSLYGGYYGYTF; cdr3_nt: TGTGCCAGCAGCTTATATGGGGGGTACTATGGCTACACCTTC
d_call: TRBD1; clone_size: -; j_call: TRBJ2-3; v_call: TRBV7-6; cdr3_aa: CASSFGTGGTGRDTQYF; cdr3_nt: TGTGCCAGCAGCTTCGGGACAGGGGGGACAGGCCGAGATACGCAGTATTTT
d_call: -; clone_size: many; j_call: TRBJ1-1; v_call: TRBV29-1; cdr3_aa: CSVGLITGTEAFF; cdr3_nt: TGCAGCGTTGGATTAATAACGGGCACTGAAGCTTTCTTT
d_call: -; clone_size: once; j_call: TRBJ2-7; v_call: TRBV5-5; cdr3_aa: CASGAGPRDYGQYF; cdr3_nt: TGTGCCAGCGGGGCAGGACCCAGAGACTACGGGCAGTACTTC
d_call: TRBD1; clone_size: many; j_call: TRBJ2-5; v_call: TRBV20-1; cdr3_aa: CSAVAGGGGQETQYF; cdr3_nt: TGCAGTGCTGTGGCAGGGGGCGGAGGTCAAGAGACCCAGTACTTC
d_call: TRBD2; clone_size: -; j_call: TRBJ2-5; v_call: TRBV7-2; cdr3_aa: CASSLHVLAGQETQYF; cdr3_nt: TGTGCCAGCAGCTTACATGTTCTAGCGGGACAAGAGACCCAGTACTTC
d_call: -; clone_size: -; j_call: TRBJ2-5; v_call: TRBV19; cdr3_aa: CASRPTGTPDSETQYF; cdr3_nt: TGTGCCAGTAGACCTACCGGGACGCCGGATAGCGAGACCCAGTACTTC
d_call: TRBD2; clone_size: many; j_call: TRBJ2-5; v_call: TRBV27; cdr3_aa: CASSLSFLAGGKETQYF; cdr3_nt: TGTGCCAGCAGTTTATCGTTCCTAGCGGGGGGGAAAGAGACCCAGTACTTC
d_call: -; clone_size: -; j_call: TRBJ1-1; v_call: TRBV7-9; cdr3_aa: CASSLGAGSGNTIAFF; cdr3_nt: TGTGCCAGCAGCTTAGGGGCGGGGTCTGGAAACACCATAGCTTTCTTT
d_call: -; clone_size: -; j_call: TRBJ2-7; v_call: TRBV7-2; cdr3_aa: CASSQVQIYEQYF; cdr3_nt: TGTGCCAGCAGCCAAGTACAGATCTACGAGCAGTACTTC
d_call: -; clone_size: -; j_call: TRBJ2-3; v_call: TRBV7-3; cdr3_aa: CASSPAITNYGYTYF; cdr3_nt: TGTGCCAGCAGCCCGGCCATAACTAACTATGGCTACACCTATTTT
d_call: -; clone_size: many; j_call: TRBJ1-2; v_call: TRBV5-1; cdr3_aa: CASSSEGPAYGYTF; cdr3_nt: TGCGCCAGCAGCTCAGAAGGACCAGCCTATGGCTACACCTTC
d_call: -; clone_size: -; j_call: TRBJ1-6; v_call: TRBV7-2; cdr3_aa: CASSPAGAAHGSIHF; cdr3_nt: TGTGCCAGCAGCCCGGCGGGAGCCGCGCACGGCTCCATCCACTTT
d_call: -; clone_size: -; j_call: TRBJ1-6; v_call: TRBV29-1; cdr3_aa: CSVAQRGNSQPFF; cdr3_nt: TGCAGCGTTGCTCAACGAGGAAACTCACAACCCTTCTTT
d_call: TRBD2; clone_size: many; j_call: TRBJ2-3; v_call: TRBV9; cdr3_aa: CASSVEVAGGTTQYF; cdr3_nt: TGTGCCAGCAGCGTAGAAGTAGCGGGGGGGACTACGCAGTATTTT
d_call: -; clone_size: many; j_call: TRBJ2-7; v_call: TRBV5-4; cdr3_aa: CASKSGGAYEQYF; cdr3_nt: TGTGCCAGCAAATCCGGGGGCGCATACGAGCAGTACTTC
d_call: -; clone_size: -; j_call: TRBJ2-7; v_call: TRBV9; cdr3_aa: CASSVIEAHYEQYF; cdr3_nt: TGTGCCAGCAGCGTAATCGAAGCGCACTACGAGCAGTACTTC
d_call: TRBD1; clone_size: many; j_call: TRBJ2-6; v_call: TRBV12-3/TRBV12-4; cdr3_aa: CASSLVGTGNANVLTF; cdr3_nt: TGTGCCAGCAGTTTAGTAGGGACAGGGAATGCCAACGTCCTGACTTTC
d_call: -; clone_size: -; j_call: TRBJ1-4; v_call: TRBV7-2; cdr3_aa: CASSLSGVSDEKLFF; cdr3_nt: TGTGCCAGCAGCTTAAGTGGGGTCTCAGATGAAAAACTGTTTTTT
d_call: -; clone_size: many; j_call: TRBJ2-3; v_call: TRBV5-4; cdr3_aa: CASSLTKPTDTQYF; cdr3_nt: TGTGCCAGCAGCTTGACAAAGCCCACAGATACGCAGTATTTT
d_call: TRBD1; clone_size: -; j_call: TRBJ1-5; v_call: TRBV15; cdr3_aa: CATQTGNSNQPQHF; cdr3_nt: TGTGCCACTCAGACAGGGAATAGCAATCAGCCCCAGCATTTT
d_call: -; clone_size: -; j_call: TRBJ1-6; v_call: TRBV30; cdr3_aa: CAWGAGPQSALHF; cdr3_nt: TGTGCCTGGGGGGCAGGGCCTCAATCAGCCCTCCACTTT
d_call: -; clone_size: -; j_call: TRBJ1-4; v_call: TRBV7-9; cdr3_aa: CASSLTESGNKLVF; cdr3_nt: TGTGCCAGCAGCTTAACGGAGAGCGGGAACAAACTGGTTTTT
d_call: TRBD1; clone_size: -; j_call: TRBJ1-3; v_call: TRBV7-2; cdr3_aa: CASSSQDRASVNTIYF; cdr3_nt: TGTGCCAGCAGCTCCCAGGACAGGGCTTCTGTAAACACCATATATTTT
d_call: -; clone_size: -; j_call: TRBJ1-2; v_call: TRBV2; cdr3_aa: CASSETILTNYGYTF; cdr3_nt: TGTGCCAGCAGTGAAACTATACTAACTAACTATGGCTACACCTTC
d_call: -; clone_size: few; j_call: TRBJ1-2; v_call: TRBV2; cdr3_aa: CASSNTGLYGYTF; cdr3_nt: TGTGCCAGCAGCAATACTGGGCTCTATGGCTACACCTTC
d_call: TRBD2; clone_size: many; j_call: TRBJ2-5; v_call: TRBV29-1; cdr3_aa: CSVERGGAQYF; cdr3_nt: TGCAGCGTTGAACGGGGGGGTGCCCAGTACTTC
d_call: -; clone_size: -; j_call: TRBJ1-2; v_call: TRBV7-2; cdr3_aa: CASSYEKNNYGYTTF; cdr3_nt: TGTGCCAGCAGCTATGAGAAAAACAACTATGGCTACACCACCTTC
d_call: -; clone_size: -; j_call: TRBJ2-3; v_call: TRBV9; cdr3_aa: CASSHVGAGNTISQYF; cdr3_nt: TGTGCCAGCAGCCATGTAGGGGCTGGAAACACCATATCGCAGTATTTT
d_call: -; clone_size: -; j_call: TRBJ1-1; v_call: TRBV20-1; cdr3_aa: CSARALWVHQAFF; cdr3_nt: TGCAGTGCTAGGGCTCTATGGGTACACCAAGCTTTCTTT
d_call: TRBD1; clone_size: -; j_call: TRBJ2-1; v_call: TRBV5-1; cdr3_aa: CASSSGQSNNEQFF; cdr3_nt: TGCGCCAGCAGCTCGGGACAGTCCAACAATGAGCAGTTCTTC
d_call: TRBD1; clone_size: -; j_call: TRBJ2-6; v_call: TRBV2; cdr3_aa: CASFAGGCGGNVLTF; cdr3_nt: TGTGCCAGTTTTGCAGGGGGCTGTGGGGGCAACGTCCTGACTTTC
d_call: TRBD2; clone_size: many; j_call: TRBJ2-5; v_call: TRBV7-3; cdr3_aa: CASSSGAGGGQETQYF; cdr3_nt: TGTGCCAGCAGCTCCGGAGCGGGGGGGGGTCAAGAGACCCAGTACTTC
d_call: -; clone_size: many; j_call: TRBJ2-6; v_call: TRBV6-4; cdr3_aa: CAPRWGQTRAGANVLTF; cdr3_nt: TGTGCCCCTCGCTGGGGGCAGACGCGAGCGGGGGCCAACGTCCTGACTTTC
d_call: -; clone_size: once; j_call: TRBJ1-6; v_call: TRBV20-1; cdr3_aa: CSASRGASGTPLHF; cdr3_nt: TGCAGTGCTAGTAGGGGGGCTTCTGGTACACCCCTCCACTTT
d_call: -; clone_size: many; j_call: TRBJ2-5; v_call: TRBV6-1; cdr3_aa: CASSERSVREETQYF; cdr3_nt: TGTGCCAGCAGTGAAAGGTCCGTCCGAGAAGAGACCCAGTACTTC
d_call: -; clone_size: -; j_call: TRBJ2-7; v_call: TRBV11-2; cdr3_aa: CASSKRATNPTYEQYF; cdr3_nt: TGTGCCAGCAGCAAAAGAGCGACCAACCCGACCTACGAGCAGTACTTC
d_call: -; clone_size: once; j_call: TRBJ2-7; v_call: TRBV7-2; cdr3_aa: CASSLTTYEQYFGF; cdr3_nt: -
d_call: TRBD2; clone_size: -; j_call: TRBJ2-5; v_call: TRBV7-2; cdr3_aa: CASSLEGTSGGMATQYF; cdr3_nt: TGTGCCAGCAGCTTAGAGGGGACGAGCGGGGGGATGGCGACCCAGTACTTC
d_call: -; clone_size: -; j_call: TRBJ1-6; v_call: TRBV5-1; cdr3_aa: CASSLELISAAGNSPLHF; cdr3_nt: TGCGCCAGCAGCTTGGAACTGATTAGCGCAGCGGGTAATTCACCCCTCCACTTT
d_call: TRBD1; clone_size: -; j_call: TRBJ2-7; v_call: TRBV19; cdr3_aa: CATSEPGTGGTYEQYF; cdr3_nt: TGTGCCACCAGTGAACCTGGGACAGGGGGAACCTACGAGCAGTACTTC
d_call: TRBD1; clone_size: -; j_call: TRBJ1-1; v_call: TRBV2; cdr3_aa: CASSARQGNTGAFF; cdr3_nt: TGTGCCAGCAGTGCGCGACAGGGAAACACTGGAGCTTTCTTT
d_call: -; clone_size: -; j_call: TRBJ2-5; v_call: TRBV9; cdr3_aa: CASSQGGQSFTRQYF; cdr3_nt: TGTGCCAGCAGCCAGGGGGGGCAAAGTTTCACAAGGCAGTACTTC
d_call: -; clone_size: -; j_call: TRBJ2-5; v_call: TRBV20-1; cdr3_aa: CSASAIQDGSGETQYF; cdr3_nt: TGCAGTGCTAGTGCTATACAGGACGGTTCGGGAGAGACCCAGTACTTC
d_call: -; clone_size: -; j_call: TRBJ2-6; v_call: TRBV7-9; cdr3_aa: CASSDSRTGANVLTF; cdr3_nt: TGTGCCAGCAGCGATTCCCGCACTGGGGCCAACGTCCTGACTTTC
d_call: -; clone_size: -; j_call: TRBJ2-5; v_call: TRBV24-1; cdr3_aa: CATSDPVGTQYF; cdr3_nt: TGTGCCACCAGTGACCCCGTAGGGACCCAGTACTTC